The rows below give T cell receptor beta chains drawn from one sample of a study of cytomegalovirus exposure and HLA in healthy donors. Data came from immunoSEQ multiplex PCR; TCRdb stores just in-frame clones and leaves some out. The data hold approximately 85,000 clones, with 80% observed a single time. The sample taken for sequencing was PBMCs. The source is a woman between 50 and 59 years old in good health and CMV-seropositive. The CDR3 runs from the conserved cysteine through the conserved F or W. A D gene is named only where the DNA matches it firmly. Not every row has a clone size; where given, it reads once, few, many or a size class.

clone_size	d_call	v_call	cdr3_length	j_call	cdr3_nt	cdr3_aa
few	TRBD1	TRBV7-9	14	TRBJ1-4	TGTGCCCACGGACAGGGGAGCACTAATGAAAAACTGTTTTTT	CAHGQGSTNEKLFF
.	TRBD2	TRBV14	13	TRBJ2-1	TGTGCCAGCAGCCACGGGGGGGCAGCTGAGCAGTTCTTC	CASSHGGAAEQFF
.	.	TRBV6-5	13	TRBJ1-5	TGTGCCAGCAGAACCGGGACAAATCAGCCCCAGCATTTT	CASRTGTNQPQHF
.	.	TRBV2	14	TRBJ2-4	TGTGCCAGCGGGGGGGCAATAGCCAAAAACATTCAGTACTTC	CASGGAIAKNIQYF
.	.	TRBV5-1	13	TRBJ2-3	TGCGCCAGCGGGTCTGAGGGCACAGATACGCAGTATTTT	CASGSEGTDTQYF
few	.	TRBV6-1	14	TRBJ2-1	TGTGCCAGCAGTGAACTAGTAGAACTCAATGAGCAGTTCTTC	CASSELVELNEQFF
.	.	TRBV7-8	15	TRBJ2-5	TGTGCCAGCAGCTTAGGTCCAGGGCCACAAGAGACCCAGTACTTC	CASSLGPGPQETQYF
.	.	TRBV4-2	12	TRBJ1-1	TGTGCCAGCAGCCCTTGGACTGGCGGAGCTTTCTTT	CASSPWTGGAFF
.	.	TRBV29-1	13	TRBJ2-3	TGCAGCGTTGAATTCCTGTCCACAGATACGCAGTATTTT	CSVEFLSTDTQYF
.	.	TRBV5-1	14	TRBJ1-6	TGCGCCAGCAGCTTGGAGGACAGTGGGTCACCCCTCCACTTT	CASSLEDSGSPLHF
.	TRBD2	TRBV19	13	TRBJ2-5	TGTGCCAGTAGTACCGGACTAGTAGAGACCCAGTACTTC	CASSTGLVETQYF
.	.	TRBV9	12	TRBJ2-1	TGTGCCAGCAGCCTTAGGGGGTATGAGCAGTTCTTC	CASSLRGYEQFF
.	TRBD1	TRBV19	16	TRBJ1-1	TGTGCCAGTAGTATGTCCAGGGGGCGAATGAACACTGAAGCTTTCTTT	CASSMSRGRMNTEAFF
few	.	TRBV19	17	TRBJ2-7	TGTGCCAGTAGTATAGATGGGGCGGGACTGTCCAGCTACGAGCAGTACTTC	CASSIDGAGLSSYEQYF
few	TRBD2	TRBV6-5	15	TRBJ2-3	TGTGCCAGCAGTCCTTTAGCGGGAGGGGCAGATACGCAGTATTTT	CASSPLAGGADTQYF
few	TRBD2	TRBV13	17	TRBJ2-7	TGTGCCAGCAGCTTGGGGGAGCGGGGCGGGGCGGCCTACGAGCAGTACTTC	CASSLGERGGAAYEQYF
.	.	TRBV25-1	15	TRBJ2-6	TGTGCCAGCAGCCGTGGACAGACTGGGGCCAACGTCCTGACTTTC	CASSRGQTGANVLTF
.	TRBD1	TRBV2	18	TRBJ2-7	TGTGCCAGCAAGGGAAGGTCTTTTGGACAGGGGGGTACGTACGAGCAGTACTTC	CASKGRSFGQGGTYEQYF
.	TRBD1	TRBV19	14	TRBJ2-3	TGTGCCGGTAGTATTATCCAGGGGGCAGATACGCAGTATTTT	CAGSIIQGADTQYF
once	.	TRBV5-8	14	TRBJ1-1	TGTGCCAGCAGCTTGGAGATACAGAACACTGAAGCTTTCTTT	CASSLEIQNTEAFF
.	TRBD2	TRBV15	23	TRBJ2-1	TGTGCCACCAGCAGAGATTCTATTTTTGATGGGCGGGAGGGCCCCCGCTCCTACAATGAGCAGTTCTTC	CATSRDSIFDGREGPRSYNEQFF
few	.	TRBV6-6	12	TRBJ1-2	TGTGCCAGCAGTGGTCAGGGCTATGGCTACACCTTC	CASSGQGYGYTF
.	.	TRBV2	11	TRBJ2-7	TGTGCCAGCAGTGCCTTCGGCGAGCAGTACTTC	CASSAFGEQYF
.	.	TRBV6-1	15	TRBJ1-1	TGTGCCAGCAGGGCAGGGGCAGCTTTGAACACTGAAGCTTTCTTT	CASRAGAALNTEAFF
.	TRBD1	TRBV19	16	TRBJ1-3	TGTGCCAGCGCAAGGGGGCCTATTAGCACTGGAAACACCATATATTTT	CASARGPISTGNTIYF
.	TRBD1	TRBV19	13	TRBJ1-4	TGTGCCAGTGGGGGGACAGGGAGTGAAAAACTGTTTTTT	CASGGTGSEKLFF
once	.	TRBV5-1	15	TRBJ2-3	TGCGCCAGCAGCTTGACTACCCCTAGCACAGATACGCAGTATTTT	CASSLTTPSTDTQYF
.	.	TRBV5-1	16	TRBJ2-6	TGCGCCAGCAGGGCCGATCATTTTACTGGGGCCAACGTCCTGACTTTC	CASRADHFTGANVLTF
.	.	TRBV19	14	TRBJ1-4	TGTGCCAGTAGAGAGGTAGGGGGTAATGAAAAACTGTTTTTT	CASREVGGNEKLFF
.	TRBD1	TRBV5-1	15	TRBJ1-3	TGCGCCAGCAGAGCACAGGGGGAGTCTGGAAACACCATATATTTT	CASRAQGESGNTIYF
.	.	TRBV6-1	13	TRBJ2-7	TGTGCCAGCAGTGTAGAATACGCCTACGAGCAGTACTTC	CASSVEYAYEQYF
.	.	TRBV7-2	14	TRBJ2-7	TGTGCCAGCAGCTTACTGCTGCTATCCTACGAGCAGTACTTC	CASSLLLLSYEQYF
.	.	TRBV2	12	TRBJ1-1	TGTGCCAGCTTTAAAAATCAGGGCGTAGCTTTCTTT	CASFKNQGVAFF
.	.	TRBV5-1	13	TRBJ1-4	TGCGCCAGCAGCTTGGCAGGACGGGGAAAACTGTTTTTT	CASSLAGRGKLFF
.	TRBD2	TRBV9	16	TRBJ2-5	TGTGCCAGCAGCTTGGGACTAGCCGGGAGGCAAGAGACCCAGTACTTC	CASSLGLAGRQETQYF
few	TRBD2	TRBV7-9	16	TRBJ2-4	TGTTCCAGCAGCCAAGGAGCGGGGCTAGCCAAAAACATTCAGTACTTC	CSSSQGAGLAKNIQYF
.	.	TRBV19	17	TRBJ1-6	TGTGCCAGTAGTATGGGGAACAGGCCCGCTTTGAATTCACCCCTCCACTTT	CASSMGNRPALNSPLHF
.	TRBD1	TRBV7-9	13	TRBJ2-1	TGTGCCAGCAGCCTCGAAGAGGGACAGAAGCAGTTCTTC	CASSLEEGQKQFF
.	.	TRBV5-1	17	TRBJ2-2	TGCGCCAGCAGCTTGGTGAGCGGTACAGTAAACACCGGGGAGCTGTTTTTT	CASSLVSGTVNTGELFF
.	.	TRBV7-8	15	TRBJ1-1	TGTGCCAGCAGCCAAACGACAGGTATGAACACTGAAGCTTTCTTT	CASSQTTGMNTEAFF
.	.	TRBV6-5	14	TRBJ1-1	TGTGCCAGCAGTTATTACGGTAGCGGCACTGAAGCTTTCTTT	CASSYYGSGTEAFF
.	TRBD1	TRBV6-1	15	TRBJ1-4	TGTGCCAGCAGTACGACAGGGGGAACTAATGAAAAACTGTTTTTT	CASSTTGGTNEKLFF
.	.	TRBV7-9	12	TRBJ2-3	TGTGCCAGCAGCTCCGGGACAGATACGCAGTATTTT	CASSSGTDTQYF
.	.	TRBV11-3	13	TRBJ1-6	TGTGCCAGCAGCTTAGGCGGAGGTTCACCCCTCCACTTT	CASSLGGGSPLHF
.	.	TRBV7-9	12	TRBJ2-5	TGTGCCAGCAGAGTAGCGTCGGAGACCCAGTACTTC	CASRVASETQYF
.	.	TRBV7-9	13	TRBJ2-1	TGTGCCAGCAGCTTCAGGAATTTCGATGAGCAGTTCTTC	CASSFRNFDEQFF
.	TRBD2	TRBV5-4	17	TRBJ2-1	TGTGCCAGCAGCTTGTCCGCTATAGCGGGCCTCAACAATGAGCAGTTCTTC	CASSLSAIAGLNNEQFF
.	TRBD1	TRBV19	13	TRBJ1-5	TGTGCCAGTAGTATTCCTCCAGGGGGTCCCCAGCATTTT	CASSIPPGGPQHF
.	TRBD1	TRBV6-5	15	TRBJ2-7	TGTGCCAGCAGACCCGACAGGGATTCGCCCTACGAGCAGTACTTC	CASRPDRDSPYEQYF
.	TRBD2	TRBV9	15	TRBJ2-5	TGTGCCAGCAGCCCGGGGGCTAGCGGGAGTGAGACCCAGTACTTC	CASSPGASGSETQYF
.	TRBD1	TRBV7-3	16	TRBJ2-2	TGTGCCAGCAGCTTAGCCCGGGACAGGGGCACCGGGGAGCTGTTTTTT	CASSLARDRGTGELFF
.	.	TRBV27	15	TRBJ2-1	TGTGCCAGCAGTTTATATCCCCCGACTAGCAATGAGCAGTTCTTC	CASSLYPPTSNEQFF
.	.	TRBV6-1	13	TRBJ2-3	TGTGCCAGCAGTTTGACTATTCCAGATACGCAGTATTTT	CASSLTIPDTQYF
.	TRBD2	TRBV4-1	17	TRBJ2-5	TGCGCCAGCAAAGACCTCTTGGCTAGCGGGGGGAAAGAGACCCAGTACTTC	CASKDLLASGGKETQYF
.	.	TRBV28	16	TRBJ1-1	TGTGCCAGCAGTTACGGCTGGGGGGGGGAACGGGCTGAAGCTTTCTTT	CASSYGWGGERAEAFF